The entry below gives a single T cell receptor (beta chain) sequence along with its context. Antigen unknown. This entry comes from a study of graft-versus-host responses after intestinal transplantation. TCRdb keeps only in-frame clones here, not all; method: immunoSEQ multiplex PCR. Among nearly 95,000 clones listed, 90% to 95% were seen once. V was pared by 4 bases and J by 6 bases, with 3 bases of the junction left unmatched. This CDR3 is built from 12 residues. CDR1 SGDLS and CDR2 YYNGEE come from the germline V gene. The sequencing used unstimulated CD8+ T cells sorted from spleen or lymph node cells, collected before intestinal transplant. The rearrangement uses TRBV9 and TRBJ2-7, with 8 bases lining up with TRBD1. The source of this sequence is a human donor who received an intestinal transplant. As DNA, the CDR3 is TGTGCCAGCAGCCCGACAGGGGTCGAGCAGTACTTC. Protein product: CASSPTGVEQYF.